This T cell receptor (beta chain) comes out of a study of shared clonotypes between healthy human individuals. Study observations and caveats: An expected dependence of interdonor clonotype sharing on sequencing depth was noted.

In this sample, this clone turned up a few times. Its matching antigen is unknown. Genomic DNA for unsorted samples, which was extracted with the QIAamp DNA Blood Mini kit, came from approximately 90 million PBMCs. Repertoires were generated with immunoSEQ multiplex PCR, while TCRdb's copy carries only in-frame clones and drops some. This repertoire shows about 460,000 clones, roughly three quarters found once; its top ten account for around 13%. CDR1 and CDR2 (germline): MDHEN, SYDVKM. V shed 5 bases and J shed 1 base, with 11 bases lying between them. The CDR3 has 14 amino acids. The receptor's source is a woman aged 35 to 49 in good health. Some clones in this sample may be carry-over from other donors' samples. Sequenced sample: PBMCs. V and J are TRBV28 and TRBJ1-2, with D perhaps matching TRBD1 (5 bases). CDR3 DNA: TGTGCCAGCAGTCGGCTCAGGGATAACTATGGCTACACCTTC. As protein: CASSRLRDNYGYTF.